This TCR beta chain is drawn from a study of cytomegalovirus exposure and HLA in healthy donors. Findings and caveats of the study: A later analysis reportedly found fewer N-insertions in an Asian-associated ancestry cluster than the roughly 670-donor mean. It was reported that the classifier diagnosed cytomegalovirus status with high specificity and sensitivity in both the original and validation cohorts. A later analysis showed HLA-associated TCR beta chains outstripping equally common others in clonal expansion.

Of note for this clone: What it binds is not known.

The PCR had 60 Vbeta and 13 Jbeta primers. Libraries were prepared by immunoSEQ multiplex PCR; TCRdb keeps only in-frame clonotypes and omits some of them. The table shows some 150,000 clones, with about four fifths occurring only once. V shed 2 bases and J 4 bases; nucleotides not matched to a gene: 5. The CDR3 sequence is 14 residues long. Germline lookup yields CDR1 SGHNT and CDR2 YYREEE (reference sequence). The sequencing input was PBMCs. V and J are TRBV5-4 and TRBJ1-2; TRBD1 matches 7 bases. This receptor was taken from a man in his thirties or forties in good health and CMV-seropositive. CDR3 loop: CASSFGTDTYGYTF. The CDR3 nucleotides read TGTGCCAGCAGCTTCGGGACAGACACCTATGGCTACACCTTC.